These 5 T cell receptor beta chains were sequenced from one sample in a study of neurological immune-mediated disorders. TCRdb re-called the 5' RACE reads through MiXCR, storing one row per CDR3 protein. Of about 30,000 distinct CDR3 sequences in the sample, about 16% were seen once. Sequences were obtained from PBMCs. These receptor sequences come from a man between 65 and 85 years old in good health.

This clonotype was found many times. The chain recombines TRBV7-2 with TRBJ1-1; the D gene is possibly TRBD1 (6 bases). The CDR3 is 14 amino acids. Trimming left V 5 bases short and J 0 bases short, with 10 bases between. Germline loops: CDR1 SGHTA, CDR2 FQGNSA. CDR3 DNA sequence: TGTGCCAGCAGCCCGGACAGACTGAACACTGAAGCTTTCTTT. Translation: CASSPDRLNTEAFF.

The genes are TRBV7-2 and TRBJ2-5, with D possibly matching TRBD2 (5 bases). Germline CDR1 SGHTA, CDR2 FQGNSA. Trimming shortened V by 5 bases and J by 5 bases, and 15 bases separated the two germline ends. The CDR3 covers 14 residues. CDR3 residues: CASSTPGFLETQYF. DNA of the CDR3: TGTGCCAGCAGCACCCCGGGGTTTTTGGAGACCCAGTACTTC.

This clonotype was seen a handful of times. The chain has TRBV15 and TRBJ2-3; no clear D. Trimming pared 9 bases from V and 2 bases from J, leaving 9 bases between. The CDR3 has 12 amino acids. Per germline, CDR1 LNHNV and CDR2 YYDKDF (reference sequence). CDR3 coding DNA: TGTGCCACGGGGAAGATCACAGATACGCAGTATTTT. As protein: CATGKITDTQYF.

J is TRBJ2-3 and V is TRBV20-1, with TRBD1 matching over 10 bases. The CDR3 is 13 residues long. J gave up 11 bases and V 3 bases, and 8 bases lay outside the gene matches. The V gene's germline CDR1 is DFQATT and CDR2 SNEGSKA (reference sequence). DNA for the CDR3: TGCAGTGCTAGGGGATCGACAGGGGGCGGGCAGTATTTT. This encodes CSARGSTGGGQYF.

This clonotype was observed many times. V and J are TRBV5-1 and TRBJ2-7; 8 bases agree with TRBD2. This CDR3 has 19 amino acids. The germline CDR1 and CDR2 sequences are SGHRS and YFSETQ. The J segment lost 0 bases and the V segment lost 0 bases, leaving 14 bases of the junction unmatched. CDR3 coding DNA: TGCGCCAGCAGCTTGGCAAGTCGTTTAGCGGGACCCTCCTCCTACGAGCAGTACTTC. Amino acid sequence: CASSLASRLAGPSSYEQYF.